The T cell receptor beta chain described here comes from a study of graft-versus-host responses after intestinal transplantation. The wider study: Anti-thymocyte globulin served as induction for all recipients, who then took tacrolimus and steroids for around 3 years.

Study-level results: The authors found GvH clones in recipient marrow, some appearing first in ileum or blood. Where graft-donor T cell macrochimerism was present, patients had high graft-versus-host to host-versus-graft clonal ratios in allografts.

Points on this clone: The antigen remains undetermined.

This CDR3 comprises 14 residues. The ends were cut back, 3 bases at V and 5 bases at J, with 14 bases in the middle. From germline, CDR1 is SGDLS and CDR2 YYNGEE. Sequencing was performed with immunoSEQ multiplex PCR; in TCRdb, only in-frame clones are kept and a portion is missing. The profile shows about 130,000 clones, more than 90% of them singletons. The material sequenced was unstimulated CD4+ T cells sorted from spleen or lymph node cells, taken before intestinal transplant. This sequence was found in a human donor who received an intestinal transplant. The chain has TRBV9 and TRBJ1-2; D unresolved. CDR3 in DNA: TGTGCCAGCAGCGCCTTGACCGGAAGATATGGCTACACCTTC. Translation: CASSALTGRYGYTF.